This passage covers 30 T cell receptor beta chains from one sample sequenced in a study of shared clonotypes between healthy human individuals. Naive CD8 cells lacked CD45RO, underwent positive selection for CCR7 and left out terminally differentiated effector memory CD45RA+ cells. Data came from immunoSEQ multiplex PCR; TCRdb stores just in-frame clones and leaves some out. The sample consists of about 2.1 million clones, under 95% of them appearing once. Source material: naive CD8+ T cells from PBMCs. The receptors stem from a man younger than 35 in good health. Some clones in this sample may be carry-over from other donors' samples.

The chain carries TRBV28 and TRBJ2-2, with D tentatively TRBD2 (6 bases). The CDR3 has 16 residues. CDR1 and CDR2 (germline): MDHEN, SYDVKM. V was shortened by 6 bases and J by 1 base, with 15 bases between the two germline ends. CDR3 coding DNA: TGTGCCAGCAGCCCACACGGAGGGGAGAACACCGGGGAGCTGTTTTTT. Its protein is CASSPHGGENTGELFF.

The chain uses TRBV27 and TRBJ2-7; 8 positions agree with TRBD1. Germline V gene sequence: CDR1 MNHEY, CDR2 SMNVEV (reference sequence). J gave up 1 base and V 5 bases, and 7 bases lay outside the gene matches. The CDR3 runs to 15 residues. The CDR3 region is CASSGYRGASYEQYF. CDR3 DNA sequence: TGTGCCAGCAGTGGATACAGGGGGGCTTCCTACGAGCAGTACTTC.

V and J are TRBV16 and TRBJ1-1, with D possibly being TRBD1 (5 bases). The CDR3 has 17 amino acids. CDR1 and CDR2 (germline): KGHSY, FQNENV. Trimming took 2 bases from V and 3 from J, leaving 19 bases between them. CDR3 nucleotide sequence: TGTGCCAGCAGCCAAGAAGTCGGGGCTCGAAGTGACACTGAAGCTTTCTTT. Translating gives CASSQEVGARSDTEAFF. Full variable domain (outside the CDR3, taken from reference TRBV16 and TRBJ1-1): GEEVAQTPKHLVRGEGQKAKLYCAPIKGHSYVFWYQQVLKNEFKFLISFQNENVFDETGMPKERFSAKCLPNSPCSLEIQATKLEDSAVYFCASSQEVGARSDTEAFFGQGTRLTVV.

This chain links TRBV10-2 with TRBJ2-5, with 9 bases matching TRBD1. After removal of 0 bases from V and 7 bases from J, the junction contained 9 bases not matched to a gene. The CDR3 extends over 16 amino acids. The germline CDR1 and CDR2 sequences are WSHSY and SAAADI. The CDR3 protein is CASSESGDRGFVTQYF. As DNA, the CDR3 is TGCGCCAGCAGTGAGTCGGGAGACAGGGGGTTCGTGACCCAGTACTTC.

About this clone itself: Additional DNA sequences in this sample encode the identical CDR3. This chain uses TRBV9 with TRBJ2-1, with a tentative D call TRBD2 (6 bases). Per the germline V gene, CDR1 is SGDLS and CDR2 is YYNGEE. This CDR3 is built from 13 residues. Trimming left V 2 bases short and J 5 bases short, with 8 bases between. DNA for the CDR3: TGTGCCAGCAGCGTGCGGGGTGACAATGAGCAGTTCTTC. Protein sequence: CASSVRGDNEQFF. Combining the CDR3 with reference TRBV9 and TRBJ2-1 gives the whole variable domain DSGVTQTPKHLITATGQRVTLRCSPRSGDLSVYWYQQSLDQGLQFLIQYYNGEERAKGNILERFSAQQFPDLHSELNLSSLELGDSALYFCASSVRGDNEQFFGPGTRLTVL.

The chain carries TRBV6-1 and TRBJ1-2; TRBD1 is a possible D gene (6 bases). The CDR3 is made up of 15 amino acids. The germline CDR1 and CDR2 sequences are MNHNS and SASEGT. Trimming stripped 8 bases from V and 0 bases from J, with 16 bases between. The chain's CDR3 is CASQRTNRANYGYTF. The CDR3 nucleotides are TGTGCCAGCCAACGCACCAACAGGGCTAACTATGGCTACACCTTC.

The CDR3 is CASSLTAGLAGNEQFF. Written as DNA, the CDR3 is TGTGCCAGCAGTCTGACCGCGGGACTAGCTGGCAATGAGCAGTTCTTC. This chain uses TRBV27 with TRBJ2-1, with 9 bases identical to TRBD2. Looked up from germline, CDR1 is MNHEY and CDR2 is SMNVEV (reference sequence). V trimming: 5 bases; J trimming: 6 bases; junction bases outside the gene matches: 11. The CDR3 has 16 residues.

This clone came up once. The same CDR3 can be traced to other DNA sequences in this sample. The J gene is TRBJ2-3, the V gene TRBV7-9, with D perhaps TRBD1 or TRBD2 (5 bases each). The CDR3 is 14 residues long. The V gene's germline CDR1 is SEHNR and CDR2 FQNEAQ (reference sequence). Trimming left V 2 bases short and J 1 base short, with 7 bases between. CDR3 nucleotide sequence: TGTGCCAGCAGCTTACAGGGAGGCACAGATACGCAGTATTTT. Its translation: CASSLQGGTDTQYF.

Comment on this clone: The sample has other DNA sequences that encode this CDR3 too. The V call is TRBV27, the J call TRBJ2-1; D is unresolved. The CDR3 sequence is 14 residues long. Germline V gives CDR1 MNHEY, CDR2 SMNVEV (reference sequence). Trimming stripped 1 base from V and 4 bases from J, with 8 bases between. The CDR3 DNA reads TGTGCCAGCAGTTTATTGGGCCTGTACAATGAGCAGTTCTTC. Protein: CASSLLGLYNEQFF.

The chain couples TRBV13 to TRBJ2-1, with 15 bases identical to TRBD2. Per the germline V gene, CDR1 is PRHDT and CDR2 is FYEKMQ (reference sequence). This CDR3 is built from 18 residues. The junction had 8 bases not matched to a gene; V was cut back by 3 bases and J by 5 bases. Written as DNA, the CDR3 is TGTGCCAGCAGCTTGGGACTAGCGGGAGGAAGTAGGGACAATGAGCAGTTCTTC. This translates into CASSLGLAGGSRDNEQFF.

The chain carries TRBV13 and TRBJ2-3; 11 positions agree with TRBD2. The J segment lost 4 bases and the V segment lost 4 bases, leaving 10 bases of the junction unmatched. CDR1 and CDR2 from the germline V gene are PRHDT and FYEKMQ (reference sequence). The CDR3 spans 17 residues. The DNA for the CDR3 is TGTGCCAGCAGCTCCGGGGGCGAGGGACTAGCGGCAGATACGCAGTATTTT. It specifies CASSSGGEGLAADTQYF.

J is TRBJ1-1 and V is TRBV7-9; weak D call: TRBD1 (6 bases). The CDR3 has 13 amino acids. Trimming took 6 bases from V and 3 from J, leaving 11 bases between them. The germline gives CDR1 SEHNR, CDR2 FQNEAQ (reference sequence). The CDR3 loop reads CASRGGPDTEAFF. The CDR3 region has the DNA TGTGCCAGCAGGGGGGGCCCAGACACTGAAGCTTTCTTT.

The table lists this clone with a few counts. J is TRBJ2-2 and V is TRBV27; D call uncertain. This CDR3 comprises 15 residues. The germline CDR1 and CDR2 sequences are MNHEY and SMNVEV (reference sequence). Trimming pared 3 bases from V and 1 base from J, leaving 9 bases between. The CDR3 spells CASSFRTKNTGELFF. In DNA, the CDR3 is TGTGCCAGCAGTTTCCGAACAAAGAACACCGGGGAGCTGTTTTTT.

This clone was recorded only once. This chain's CDR3 is CASSPNFEGTDTQYF. In nucleotides, the CDR3 is TGTGCCAGCAGCCCAAATTTCGAGGGCACAGATACGCAGTATTTT. The chain joins TRBV7-9 to TRBJ2-3; D call uncertain. Germline V gives CDR1 SEHNR, CDR2 FQNEAQ (reference sequence). The CDR3 spans 15 residues. V gave up 5 bases and J gave up 1 base, with 13 bases separating them.

This clone turned up a few times. The V and J genes are TRBV7-9 and TRBJ1-2; D perhaps matches TRBD1 (6 bases). V was clipped by 9 bases and J by 8 bases, with 13 bases between them. CDR1 is SEHNR and CDR2 is FQNEAQ in the germline V gene (reference sequence). CDR3 length equals 11 residues. The CDR3 reads CASTTGRGYTF. CDR3 DNA sequence: TGTGCCAGTACGACAGGTCGGGGCTACACCTTC.

This clone was seen only once. J is TRBJ1-2 and V is TRBV9, with a tentative D call TRBD1 (6 bases). Deletions cut 0 bases from V and 9 bases from J, with 12 bases between. From germline, CDR1 is SGDLS and CDR2 YYNGEE. The CDR3 is 13 residues long. The DNA for the CDR3 is TGTGCCAGCAGCGTAGACAGGGACCTTCGCTACACCTTC. Protein: CASSVDRDLRYTF.

The rearrangement joins TRBV13 to TRBJ2-7, with D perhaps matching TRBD2 (5 bases). The V end was cut by 5 bases, the J end by 0 bases, with 17 bases between. The length of the CDR3 is 16 residues. Germline V gene sequence: CDR1 PRHDT, CDR2 FYEKMQ (reference sequence). CDR3 in DNA: TGTGCCAGCAGCGCCCGAGGGCAAATATACTCCTACGAGCAGTACTTC. Amino acids: CASSARGQIYSYEQYF.

The rearrangement joins TRBV6-5 to TRBJ1-3; 9 nucleotides align to TRBD1. Looked up from germline, CDR1 is MNHEY and CDR2 is SVGAGI. This CDR3 is built from 11 residues. The DNA of the CDR3 is TGTGGGACAGGGGATGGAAACACCATATATTTT. Translation: CGTGDGNTIYF.

The V call is TRBV4-3, the J call TRBJ1-4; TRBD1 might be the D (5 bases). This CDR3 has 14 residues. V was cut by 2 bases and J by 3 bases, with 7 bases left in between. CDR1 and CDR2 from the germline V gene are LGHNA and YSLEER. The CDR3 region has the DNA TGCGCCAGCAGCCAAACGGGGGCTAATGAAAAACTGTTTTTT. Encoded protein: CASSQTGANEKLFF.

The V and J genes are TRBV7-8 and TRBJ2-1; 7 positions match TRBD2. Germline trimming cut 5 bases from V and 8 bases from J; bases unmatched to any gene: 12. Germline V gives CDR1 SGHVS, CDR2 FQNEAQ. There are 15 residues in the CDR3. The CDR3 protein is CASSTGLEKRDEQFF. In DNA, the CDR3 is TGTGCCAGCAGCACAGGACTAGAGAAGCGCGATGAGCAGTTCTTC. The full variable domain, in which reference TRBV7-8 and TRBJ2-1 provide the parts outside the CDR3, is GAGVSQSPRYKVAKRGQDVALRCDPISGHVSLFWYQQALGQGPEFLTYFQNEAQLDKSGLPSDRFFAERPEGSVSTLKIQRTQQEDSAVYLCASSTGLEKRDEQFFGPGTRLTVL.

The gene calls are TRBV5-6 and TRBJ2-1; a possible D gene is TRBD1 (8 bases). The V gene lost 2 bases and the J gene lost 5 bases, with 11 bases spanning the gap. The CDR3 covers 14 residues. Germline lookup yields CDR1 SGHDT and CDR2 YYEEEE. The CDR3 DNA is TGTGCCAGCAGCTTACAGGGGGGGCACAATGAGCAGTTCTTC. Its translation is CASSLQGGHNEQFF. Supplemented by reference TRBV5-6 and TRBJ2-1, the full variable domain reads DAGVTQSPTHLIKTRGQQVTLRCSPKSGHDTVSWYQQALGQGPQFIFQYYEEEERQRGNFPDRFSGHQFPNYSSELNVNALLLGDSALYLCASSLQGGHNEQFFGPGTRLTVL.

This clone has only one observation. The chain recombines TRBV5-1 with TRBJ1-1, with 12 bases identical to TRBD1. The J segment lost 4 bases and the V segment lost 3 bases, leaving 10 bases of the junction unmatched. The germline V gene has CDR1 SGHRS and CDR2 YFSETQ. CDR3 size: 17 residues. CDR3 residues: CASSSIPGQGAGTEAFF. CDR3 nucleotide sequence: TGCGCCAGCAGCTCTATCCCGGGACAGGGGGCAGGCACTGAAGCTTTCTTT.

The chain recombines TRBV6-1 with TRBJ2-1; D is uncertain. Germline V CDR1 and CDR2: MNHNS, SASEGT. This CDR3 contains 13 residues. V was pared by 3 bases and J by 4 bases, with 7 bases between. CDR3 DNA sequence: TGTGCCAGCAGTGAGCGAGTTTACAATGAGCAGTTCTTC. Amino acid sequence: CASSERVYNEQFF.

The chain carries TRBV29-1 and TRBJ2-7; a possible D gene is TRBD2 (5 bases). Germline V gene data show CDR1 as SQVTM and CDR2 as ANQGSEA. Trimming pared 4 bases from V and 5 bases from J, leaving 15 bases between. CDR3 length: 13 amino acids. CDR3 sequence reads: CSVVGRTVHEQYF. The CDR3 DNA is TGCAGCGTTGTTGGGAGAACGGTCCACGAGCAGTACTTC.

This chain links TRBV6-5 with TRBJ2-2; D ambiguous. Looked up from germline, CDR1 is MNHEY and CDR2 is SVGAGI. V lost 6 bases, J lost 7 bases, and 9 bases lay in between. The CDR3 length is 12 residues. CDR3 loop: CASRPGLGELFF. CDR3 nucleotides: TGTGCCAGCAGACCGGGCCTCGGGGAGCTGTTTTTT.

The V call is TRBV2, the J call TRBJ1-1, with D perhaps TRBD1 (5 bases). Germline V lookup: CDR1 SNHLY, CDR2 FYNNEI. Between the trimmed V and J ends, which lost 7 bases and 1 base, there was a span of 10 bases. The CDR3 covers 13 residues. CDR3: CASTVGANTEAFF. For the CDR3, the DNA is TGTGCCAGCACCGTCGGGGCGAACACTGAAGCTTTCTTT.

The V and J genes are TRBV7-8 and TRBJ2-7; 7 positions agree with TRBD2. The length of the CDR3 is 13 residues. The J segment lost 4 bases and the V segment lost 4 bases, leaving 4 bases of the junction unmatched. From germline, CDR1 is SGHVS and CDR2 FQNEAQ. DNA for the CDR3: TGTGCCAGCAGCTCCCGACTAGCATACGAGCAGTACTTC. It encodes CASSSRLAYEQYF.

This chain connects TRBV5-6 to TRBJ2-2; D gene unclear. The germline CDR1 and CDR2 sequences are SGHDT and YYEEEE. The ends were cut back, 4 bases at V and 1 base at J, with 14 bases in the middle. The CDR3 length is 16 residues. CDR3 bases: TGTGCCAGCAGCCTCACGGGCGGCCAGAACACCGGGGAGCTGTTTTTT. It encodes CASSLTGGQNTGELFF.

V is TRBV5-6 and J is TRBJ1-1; the D is unclear. Germline CDR1 SGHDT, CDR2 YYEEEE. Between the trimmed V and J ends, which lost 2 bases and 2 bases, there was a span of 10 bases. This CDR3 contains 14 residues. CDR3 DNA sequence: TGTGCCAGCAGCTTTGTAGGGATCAACACTGAAGCTTTCTTT. Its translation is CASSFVGINTEAFF.

This clone was seen just once. The sample holds other DNA sequences that translate to the same CDR3. The chain carries TRBV11-3 and TRBJ2-7; TRBD2 is a possible D gene (5 bases). Germline V gives CDR1 SGHNT, CDR2 YENEEA. V lost 6 bases and J lost 0, with 9 bases in between. The CDR3 is made up of 13 amino acids. CDR3: CASSLASSYEQYF. In DNA, the CDR3 is TGTGCCAGCAGTCTAGCTTCCTCCTACGAGCAGTACTTC.